The present T cell receptor (beta chain) was sequenced within a study of blood T cell repertoires in COVID-19. About the study: Acute and convalescent COVID-19 specimens originated in the United States, Italy and Spain.

Repertoires were generated with immunoSEQ multiplex PCR, while TCRdb's copy carries only in-frame clones and drops some. This table has a few hundred thousand clones, about 88% appearing once. Categorization into cohorts depended on clinical history that participants reported. Trimming at V came to 1 base and at J to 5 bases, leaving 10 bases not matched to a gene. The germline V gene encodes CDR1 LGHDT and CDR2 YNNKEL (reference sequence). The CDR3 has 19 amino acids. The receptor comes from a woman aged 18-35 years who had been exposed to COVID-19. The rearrangement links TRBV3-1 (or the pseudogene TRBV3-2) to TRBJ2-1, with 14 bases lining up with TRBD2. Sequencing input: PBMCs or T cells enriched from blood (not recorded which). The CDR3 DNA sequence: TGTGCCAGCAGCCAAGCGGGACTAGCGGGAGCCGGATTCCACAATGAGCAGTTCTTC. It yields the protein CASSQAGLAGAGFHNEQFF.